The rows below give T cell receptor beta chains drawn from one sample of a study of T cells in localized non-small cell lung cancer. The protocol was immunoSEQ multiplex PCR, while the TCRdb copy is restricted to in-frame clones and leaves out a portion. The profile shows around 91,000 clones, over 80% of them singletons. The source material was peripheral blood, sampled before any cancer treatment. The receptors derive from a man aged 40-75 years with stage I squamous cell lung carcinoma. Both conserved end residues are part of each CDR3. D genes are given only for firm matches. Size tells how often a clone was seen (once, few, many) or the class of an expanded clone, and some rows leave it out.

CDR3 length,D gene,J gene,clone size,V gene,CDR3 protein,CDR3 DNA
14,NA,TRBJ2-2,NA,TRBV7-2,CASSQTRTANQVFF,TGTGCCAGCAGCCAGACTCGCACCGCGAATCAGGTGTTTTTT
12,NA,TRBJ1-2,NA,TRBV6-1,CASSGRRYGYTF,TGTGCCAGCAGTGGACGGAGATACGGCTACACCTTC
15,TRBD1,TRBJ1-2,NA,TRBV28,CASRARDREGNGYTF,TGTGCCAGCAGAGCACGGGACAGGGAGGGGAATGGCTACACCTTC
15,NA,TRBJ1-3,NA,TRBV4-1,CASSHPGAPGNTIYF,TGCGCCAGCAGCCACCCGGGGGCGCCGGGAAACACCATATATTTT
12,TRBD1,TRBJ1-2,NA,TRBV9,CASRDRAYGYTF,TGTGCCAGCCGGGACAGGGCCTATGGCTACACCTTC
15,TRBD2,TRBJ2-3,NA,TRBV5-1,CASSLDASGTDTQYF,TGCGCCAGCAGCTTGGATGCTAGCGGAACAGATACGCAGTATTTT
16,TRBD1,TRBJ2-1,NA,TRBV6-6,CASSYSGRGSYNEQFF,TGTGCCAGCAGTTACTCTGGCAGGGGGTCCTACAATGAGCAGTTCTTC
18,TRBD1,TRBJ1-1,few,TRBV14,CASSHMTGTGGRNTEAFF,TGTGCCAGCAGCCACATGACCGGGACAGGGGGCCGGAACACTGAAGCTTTCTTT
13,NA,TRBJ2-7,NA,TRBV27,CASMGGASYEQYF,TGTGCCAGCATGGGGGGGGCATCATACGAGCAGTACTTC
14,NA,TRBJ1-2,NA,TRBV29-1,CSVESGFTNYGYTF,TGCAGCGTTGAATCGGGGTTTACTAACTATGGCTACACCTTC
14,NA,TRBJ2-1,NA,TRBV5-1,CASSFGQSYNEQFF,TGCGCCAGCAGCTTTGGCCAGAGCTACAATGAGCAGTTCTTC
15,NA,TRBJ1-3,NA,TRBV7-9,CASSAPGYERNTIYF,TGTGCCAGCAGCGCCCCAGGGTACGAAAGAAACACCATATATTTT
13,NA,TRBJ1-1,NA,TRBV19,CASSMDKQLEAFF,TGTGCCAGTAGTATGGATAAGCAACTTGAAGCTTTCTTT
15,NA,TRBJ1-5,NA,TRBV15,CATSRDYPAVQPQHF,TGTGCCACCAGCAGAGACTACCCAGCGGTCCAGCCCCAGCATTTT